The sequence of this TCR beta chain was determined in a study of tumor-infiltrating lymphocytes in primary liver carcinoma. Co-extraction of both nucleic acids (RNA and DNA) used roughly 18-32 mg of unsorted bulk tissue. Patients diagnosed with primary liver carcinoma received treatment through surgical resection. There were five separate regions sampled from each tumor. A few counts support this clonotype. What it binds is not known. The junction and the germline gene differ at one end; a read error may be behind it. Whole-study results and caveats: Lower overlap was observed for tumor-adjacent and tumor-blood pairs relative to tumor region pairs.

Germline CDR1 and CDR2: MNHEY and SVGAGI. The CDR3 contains 13 residues. Constant-region priming of approximately 500 ng total RNA yielded TCR beta cDNA. Researchers made the TCR beta libraries by running three nested multiplex PCR rounds with slightly modified ARM-PCR. TRBV1-TRBV30 forward and Cbeta reverse primers drove the first two roughly 9-cycle rounds. From the multiplex PCR reads, TCRdb called clonotypes with MiXCR, one entry per CDR3 protein. The data contain tens of thousands of distinct CDR3 sequences, over 65% of them singletons. The source material was liver tumor tissue from sampling region 3. Subset in this sample: tumor region T3, left-lateral pole. The receptor was derived from a man in his forties or fifties with primary liver carcinoma and hepatitis B virus infection. The gene calls are TRBV6-5 and TRBJ1-6; D uncertain. This chain's CDR3 is CASSGIGDSPLRF. CDR3 sequence (DNA): TGTGCCAGCAGTGGGATTGGGGATTCACCCCTCCGCTTT.